This T cell receptor beta chain was identified during a study of identical twins. Study-wide results and caveats: Cord blood's abundant beta clonotypes had fewer insertions, unlike memory repertoires.

As regards this clonotype: Its antigen remains unknown.

Trimming removed 7 bases at V and 4 bases at J, with 14 bases between. Germline assignment: CDR1 MDHEN and CDR2 SYDVKM. This CDR3 contains 13 residues. MiXCR was run by TCRdb on the 5' RACE reads, yielding one entry per CDR3 protein. The sample shows around 680,000 distinct CDR3 sequences, 8.6% of them seen only once. Another study also made use of these data, one on yellow fever vaccine responses in identical twins.

Material for sequencing was PBMCs. This TCR came from a woman between 18 and 29 years old in good health. The V and J genes are TRBV28 and TRBJ2-7; D remains unclear. The CDR3 loop is CASTVGQSYEQYF. For the CDR3, the DNA is TGTGCCAGCACCGTTGGGCAATCGTACGAGCAGTACTTC.